This TCR beta chain emerged from a study of blood T cell repertoires in COVID-19. The repertoire was sequenced with immunoSEQ multiplex PCR; TCRdb's copy has only in-frame clones and lacks some. Of roughly 400,000 clones in the sample, roughly nine tenths are singletons; the top ten hold less than 2%. V gave up 4 bases and J gave up 4 bases, with 16 bases separating them. Germline V gene sequence: CDR1 LGHDT, CDR2 YNNKEL (reference sequence). The CDR3 totals 15 residues. The sequencing input was PBMCs or T cells enriched from blood (not recorded which). V gene TRBV3-1 (or the pseudogene TRBV3-2) combines with J gene TRBJ1-2; no clear D gene. This receptor was identified in a woman in her thirties who had recovered from COVID-19. In DNA, the CDR3 is TGTGCCAGCAGCCCCGAGACAAGCTCCCCCTATGGCTACACCTTC. The encoded protein is CASSPETSSPYGYTF.